This T cell receptor delta chain emerged from a study of gamma-delta chains in newborns, infants, children. Background on the study: Innate gammadelta T cells reportedly expand polyclonally right after birth, driven by microbial exposure, per the title.

The V end lost 4 bases, the J end lost 0 bases, and 33 bases lay between the germline ends. Germline loops: CDR1 TSWWSYY, CDR2 QGS. CDR3 length: 22 residues. TCRdb reanalysed the reads via CATT. Seen here are about 2,500 delta-chain clones, 46% observed once, and the top ten hold more than 10%. Specimen: blood, collected at baseline. The chain is built from TRDV1 and TRDJ1; D is possibly TRDD2 (7 bases). The TCR comes from a child who received the measles vaccine. CDR3 coding DNA: TGTGCTCTTGGGGGGCGAATTCCTACACGCAGGGTGGGGGTTCTCTACACCGATAAACTCATCTTT. This translates into CALGGRIPTRRVGVLYTDKLIF.